This T cell receptor (beta chain) was obtained from a study of blood T cell repertoires in COVID-19. Study overall: Samples representing acute and convalescent COVID-19 were sourced from the United States, Italy and Spain.

This clone was counted only a few times. Adults between roughly 18 and 90 years of age took part from 20 to 25 US areas. Sequencing was performed with immunoSEQ multiplex PCR; in TCRdb, only in-frame clones are kept and a portion is missing. Counted here are 200,000 or so clones, around 90% occurring once; the ten biggest clones make up roughly 7.2%. This CDR3 contains 17 residues. Losses at the gene ends were 8 bases for V and 0 bases for J; bases not matched to a gene: 7. Germline CDR1 LNHDA, CDR2 SQIVND (reference sequence). Specimen: PBMCs or T cells enriched from blood (not recorded which). This TCR came from a man aged 25 to 45 in a cohort exposed to, infected with or recovered from COVID-19 (not recorded which). The chain couples TRBV19 to TRBJ2-6, with 10 positions matching TRBD2. In DNA form, the CDR3 reads TGTGCCAGTCGAGGACTAGCGGAGACCTCTGGGGCCAACGTCCTGACTTTC. Its protein product is CASRGLAETSGANVLTF.